This TCR beta chain is drawn from a study of blood T cell repertoires in COVID-19. Whole-study context: COVID-19 samples from acute and convalescent phases originated in the United States, Italy and Spain. PBMCs, B-cell-depleted T cells, or T cells provided the cDNA or gDNA that made up the material.

In the source study's methods: Amplified reference gene primers provided the basis for estimating nucleated cell counts. TCRdb keeps only in-frame clones here, not all; method: immunoSEQ multiplex PCR. V and J calls and clone size are copied from that table; D and trimming were computed from the DNA. This sample has roughly 80,000 clones, with 85% to 90% found just once. In germline, CDR1 is SGHNT, CDR2 YYREEE (reference sequence). Trimming took 4 bases from V and 2 from J; bases not matched to a gene: 7. This CDR3 contains 17 residues. The sequenced sample consisted of peripheral blood. This TCR came from an elderly woman with acute or convalescent COVID-19. The chain uses TRBV5-4 and TRBJ2-5; 14 bases align to TRBD2. The CDR3 reads CASSRLAGGPYQETQYF. The CDR3 DNA is TGTGCCAGCAGCAGACTAGCGGGAGGGCCTTATCAAGAGACCCAGTACTTC.